This TCR beta chain was sequenced for a study of CD8+ T cells in alopecia areata (dated by TCRdb to the late 2010s). Context from the whole study: Treated patients were enrolled in an open-label pilot trial of oral tofacitinib at 5 to 10 mg twice daily for moderate-to-severe alopecia areata. Tofacitinib was given for 6 to 18 months, followed by 6 months of follow-up off drug to assess delayed response and recurrence. Disease severity in treated patients was measured with the SALT score, which quantifies the percentage of affected scalp surface area. High-throughput TCRbeta sequencing was used to examine T cell clonal expansion in alopecia areata in both the C3H/HeJ mouse model and human patients. Human TCRbeta sequencing covered scalp tissue and sorted CD4+ and CD8+ peripheral blood T cells from patchy and totalis/universalis alopecia areata patients and healthy controls. Biopsies were taken from tofacitinib-treated patients at baseline and again at 4 and 24 weeks into treatment, and several of those patients also had a later scalp biopsy. Scalp clonality was compared across normal scalp (n=4), patchy alopecia areata scalp (n=8), and alopecia totalis/universalis scalp (n=8). RNA was extracted with the PAXgene miRNA kit for fixed scalp, the miRNeasy kit for PBMCs, and the RNeasy kit for mouse skin. TCRbeta CDR3 regions were amplified by immunoSEQ multiplex PCR using 35 Vbeta forward and 13 Jbeta reverse primers.

Note on this clone: Its antigen is unknown. No base quality information exists; no much larger clone differs at one position.

The sample's time point label, decoded: around 24 weeks on oral tofacitinib. What the treatment or condition label conveys for this sample: oral pan-JAK inhibitor, 5-10 mg twice daily. Peripheral blood and lesional scalp punch biopsies were obtained from patients with alopecia areata. PBMCs were separated by density centrifugation and stained for CD3, CD4 and CD8, after which CD4+ and CD8+ T cells were sorted on a FACSAria. Preparation of the library involved the immunoSEQ multiplex PCR assay. To provide template for TCR sequencing, every sample had RNA extracted and reverse transcribed into cDNA. First-strand cDNA was synthesized using SuperScript III with a 2:1 mix of oligo-dT and random hexamers. A synthetic immune receptor repertoire was used to measure amplification bias, and any remaining bias was corrected computationally. Concerning the study's data processing: Raw reads were preprocessed to remove errors, and CDR3 was defined according to IMGT conventions as the region from the conserved cysteine to phenylalanine. Clonality was calculated as 1 minus Shannon entropy normalized by log2 of the number of productive unique TCRs. Whether each scalp clone was CD4 or CD8 was inferred by checking scalp TCRbeta sequences against the CD4 and CD8 repertoires from sorted blood. TCRdb obtained this table from immuneACCESS and retained in-frame rearrangements with V and J assigned. These tables miss some clones; where compared with another copy, unresolved V genes account for less than half of the shortfall, and the remainder is unexplained. V, J and clone size reflect that table, while D and trimming were determined from the DNA. The sample table lists some 180,000 clones, about 53% of them with a count of one. Jointly, the top ten make up roughly a tenth of the sample.

Points the paper makes about the study in general: Tofacitinib significantly decreased scalp clonality and the number of expanded CD8+ clones among the top 100 scalp clones. Shared TCR sequences between patients were less evident than in mice, which may be partly attributable to HLA diversity in the patient population. During tofacitinib treatment, many expanded lesional clones remained in scalp and blood, and this persistence may partly explain relapse after treatment is stopped. Compared with normal scalp, lesional scalp had higher clonality and more expanded CD8+ clones, particularly in alopecia totalis/universalis, a pattern that suggests antigenic drive. Because the treated cohort was small and had just a single nonresponder, larger studies are needed to establish links between baseline CD8+ expansion and response. Unlike mouse skin, where gammadelta T cells dominate, normal human skin contains resident alphabeta T cells that get sequenced too, which complicates analysis of the scalp TCR repertoire.

Here the sequenced sample was CD8+ T cells sorted from blood, taken at week 24, from a patient treated with tofacitinib. The sequence was obtained from a human donor with alopecia areata.

The CDR3 protein is CASSGGSGSHYGYTF. The base sequence is TGTGCCAGTAGTGGAGGAAGTGGAAGTCACTATGGCTACACCTTC. This chain joins TRBV19 to TRBJ1-2, with no confidently assigned D gene. The CDR3 starts with the cysteine, ends with the phenylalanine, and has 15 residues. The read is trimmed to its CDR3 DNA, 45 bases read in frame from base 1. Relative to germline, V is 5 bases shorter and J is 3 bases shorter, with 16 bases between their ends. The germline V gene (reference sequence) gives CDR1 as LNHDA and CDR2 as SQIVND.